This T cell receptor beta chain was sequenced for a study of blood T cell repertoires in COVID-19 (dated by TCRdb to 2020 to 2022). With respect to the entire study: The collaborator samples originated in the United States, Italy and Spain and spanned the acute and convalescent phases of COVID-19. The material from the prospective study consisted of cDNA or gDNA derived from T cells, B-cell-depleted T cells, or PBMCs. The dataset comprised deeply sampled blood TCRbeta repertoires from subjects exposed to, actively infected with, or recovered from COVID-19. The repertoires were made available in a free public database intended to serve as a resource for research on the immune response to SARS-CoV-2. The samples were drawn from two sources: the first 160 participants of the ongoing ImmuneRACE study, and fewer than 1,500 subjects contributed by 6 global collaborators. Sample metadata almost always included a de-identified subject ID, COVID-19 status, age in years and sex. Where available, HLA class I and class II types were taken from metadata supplied by the sample provider and were not determined by assay-based typing. General findings and caveats noted by the study authors: The quantity of clinical and demographic metadata differed by source and by participant and was supplied without curation.

As concerns this clone: Its target antigen remains unknown. No qualities accompany the bases; no much larger clone lies one base away.

In the germline V gene, CDR1 corresponds to ENHRY and CDR2 to SYGVKD. From the cysteine up to the phenylalanine, the CDR3 has a length of 14 residues. The kept DNA is CDR3 alone, 42 bases in frame from the first base. The junction shows trimming of 8 bases on V and 7 bases on J, and the gene matches do not reach 9 bases of it. TCRbeta CDR3 regions were amplified from genomic DNA by means of the immunoSEQ Assay, a bias-controlled multiplex PCR. The paper's data handling went like this. The number of nucleated cells in each sample was estimated by amplification of reference gene primers within the assay. To quantify the absolute abundance of each unique TCRbeta CDR3 rearrangement, sequence reads were collapsed and filtered. Productive Simpson clonality was computed per sample as the square root of Simpson's diversity index over productive rearrangements. TCRdb mirrors the immuneACCESS table, restricted to in-frame sequences. Some clones are absent from its copies; in checked studies, under half trace to an unresolved V gene, and the reason for the others is unknown. The DNA gave D and trimming, while V, J and clone size come from that table. In all, the sample holds 150,000 to 200,000 clones, and approximately 90% of those were seen once. Roughly 5.3% of the sample rests with the top ten.

One collaborating source in Seattle enrolled patients during active infection and followed them longitudinally through the course of disease. The collaborating institutions used their own protocols to collect whole blood in K2EDTA tubes. For TCRbeta analysis, collaborators shipped samples as frozen whole blood, isolated PBMCs, or DNA extracted from either of those sample types. The chain employs TRBV10-3 and TRBJ2-1; a stretch of 9 junction bases matches TRBD1. This TCR came from a man aged 18 to 30 with COVID-19, enrolled during active disease. Sequencing was done on a sample of peripheral blood. The DNA is as follows: TGTGCCATCCGAGTGGGGACAGGGATAAATGAGCAGTTCTTC. It codes for CAIRVGTGINEQFF.